A selection of T cell receptor beta chains follows, all from one sample in a study of T cell repertoires in cytomegalovirus infection. TCRdb independently ran MiXCR on the reads; one entry per CDR3 protein. The data hold about 360,000 distinct CDR3 sequences, with roughly 20% observed a single time. The specimen was PBMCs. The receptors were gathered from a human donor in good health (CMV status not recorded). Some clones in this sample may be carry-over from other donors' samples. Both conserved end residues are part of each CDR3. The D gene is left open where the match is weak. Size is omitted from some rows. Given values are once, few, many or a class for expanded clones.

clone_size | j_call | v_call | d_call | cdr3_nt | cdr3_aa
many | TRBJ2-5 | TRBV7-8 | . | TGTGCCAGCAGCTTAGGTCTAGGACACAACTTCCAAGAGACCCAGTACTTC | CASSLGLGHNFQETQYF
. | TRBJ1-5 | TRBV18 | . | TGTGCCAGCTCACCAGGTACAGCCGGAGGGGGGCAGCCCCAGCATTTT | CASSPGTAGGGQPQHF
few | TRBJ2-3 | TRBV19 | TRBD2 | TGTGCCAGTAGTCCGACTAGCGGCCGTGGTGTAGTGAATACGCAGTATTTT | CASSPTSGRGVVNTQYF
few | TRBJ1-2 | TRBV10-2 | . | TGCGCCAGCAGTGAAATACGGACCTATGGCTACACCTTC | CASSEIRTYGYTF
. | TRBJ1-5 | TRBV20-1 | . | TGCAGTGCTCCTCCGGACTCTGGTGGAGGGCCCCAGCATTTT | CSAPPDSGGGPQHF
. | TRBJ2-7 | TRBV6-1 | . | TGTGCCAGCAGTGGCCGGGCGGTGACTCAGTACGAGCAGTACTTC | CASSGRAVTQYEQYF
many | TRBJ2-4 | TRBV28 | TRBD1 | TGTGCCAGCAGATCGACAGGGCGTCGGAACATTCAGTACTTC | CASRSTGRRNIQYF
. | TRBJ2-3 | TRBV20-1 | . | TGCAGTGCGCAAGCACCTAGAACCAGCACAGATACGCAGTATTTT | CSAQAPRTSTDTQYF
many | TRBJ2-4 | TRBV7-2 | TRBD2 | TGTGCCAGCAGCTATAGCGGGAACCCCAAAAACATTCAGTACTTC | CASSYSGNPKNIQYF
. | TRBJ2-3 | TRBV7-6 | TRBD1 | TGTGCCAGCAGCCGCCGACAGGGGATAGGCACAGATACGCAGTATTTT | CASSRRQGIGTDTQYF
. | TRBJ1-4 | TRBV28 | . | TGTGCCAGCAGCCTCAGCTACGGAACAACTAATGAAAAACTGTTTTTT | CASSLSYGTTNEKLFF
. | TRBJ2-7 | TRBV6-1 | . | TGTGCCAGCAGTGACGGTTTGGGGGAGCAGTACTTC | CASSDGLGEQYF
few | TRBJ2-3 | TRBV4-1 | TRBD2 | TGTGCCAGCAGCCCCGAGGGCGGGAGGGGTACGCAGTATTTT | CASSPEGGRGTQYF
few | TRBJ2-7 | TRBV4-3 | TRBD2 | TGCGCCAGCAGCCGATCTCTAGCGGGAGTTGACTACGAGCAGTACTTC | CASSRSLAGVDYEQYF
few | TRBJ1-1 | TRBV11-2 | TRBD1 | TGTGCCAGCAGCACAACGACAGGGAGGGTCACTGAAGCTTTCTTT | CASSTTTGRVTEAFF
few | TRBJ2-7 | TRBV12-3/TRBV12-4 | . | TGTGCCAGCAGTCGATACAGGGCAAACGAGCAGTACTTC | CASSRYRANEQYF
. | TRBJ1-4 | TRBV7-9 | . | TGTGCCAGCAGCCCCCAGGCGGACCTTAATGAAAAACTGTTTTTT | CASSPQADLNEKLFF
many | TRBJ1-1 | TRBV6-2/TRBV6-3 | . | TGTGCCAGCAGCCTGGACAGAAGGGCTGAAGCTTTCTTT | CASSLDRRAEAFF
many | TRBJ1-1 | TRBV7-2 | . | TGTGCCAGCAGCTTAGGGGGCATGAACACTGAAGCTTTCTTT | CASSLGGMNTEAFF
. | TRBJ2-3 | TRBV7-8 | . | TGTGCCAGCGAAAGGGAAGCTACGCAGTATTTT | CASEREATQYF
many | TRBJ2-4 | TRBV7-8 | . | TGTGCCAGCAGCCCGTACTCCCAAATAGCCAAAAACATTCAGTACTTC | CASSPYSQIAKNIQYF
. | TRBJ2-1 | TRBV9 | TRBD2 | TGTGCCAGCAGCGGGACCCAACTAGCGGGGGGGCCAAATGAGCAGTTCTTC | CASSGTQLAGGPNEQFF
few | TRBJ2-7 | TRBV4-3 | . | TGCGCCAGCAGCCAAGCGACAGGCCCGTGGGAGCAGTACTTC | CASSQATGPWEQYF
. | TRBJ1-1 | TRBV14 | . | TGTGCCAGCAGCCAACGATGGGGTAGGGGGGACACTGAAGCTTTCTTT | CASSQRWGRGDTEAFF
. | TRBJ2-5 | TRBV12-3/TRBV12-4 | TRBD2 | TGTGCCAGCAGTCCCCTCTTGGGCGGGAGAAGTGAGACCCAGTACTTC | CASSPLLGGRSETQYF
many | TRBJ2-5 | TRBV7-2 | . | TGTGCCAGCAGCCCCCTGGGACTGAGGGGGGAGACCCAGTACTTC | CASSPLGLRGETQYF
few | TRBJ2-1 | TRBV6-2/TRBV6-3 | . | TGTGCCAGCAACCCGCGGAGGGTACCCTGGGGCAATGAGCAGTTCTTC | CASNPRRVPWGNEQFF
. | TRBJ2-7 | TRBV7-8 | TRBD2 | TGTGCCAGCAGCTTCGGGACTAGCGGGGGGGTAGCCTACGAGCAGTACTTC | CASSFGTSGGVAYEQYF
many | TRBJ1-1 | TRBV5-6 | . | TGTGCCAGCAGCCCGTTCAGGCCCCCTAACACTGAAGCTTTCTTT | CASSPFRPPNTEAFF
few | TRBJ1-2 | TRBV28 | . | TGTGCCAGCGCAACACAGATACTTCTGGGCTACACCTTC | CASATQILLGYTF
. | TRBJ1-6 | TRBV5-4 | . | TGTGCCAGCAGCTGGGTGGCGCCAAATTCACCCCTCCACTTT | CASSWVAPNSPLHF
. | TRBJ2-7 | TRBV7-2 | . | TGTGCCGGCAGCCGAGGGCCCAATCTAGCGTCCTACGAGCAGTACTTC | CAGSRGPNLASYEQYF
many | TRBJ2-7 | TRBV7-2 | . | TGTGCCAGCAGAAGTAAGGGTGGAGCAGGTTATAACGAGCAGTACTTC | CASRSKGGAGYNEQYF
many | TRBJ2-2 | TRBV7-2 | TRBD2 | TGTGCCAGCGGACGGGGGGCCGGGGAGCTGTTTTTT | CASGRGAGELFF
few | TRBJ1-3 | TRBV12-3/TRBV12-4 | . | TGTGCCAGCAGTAAGGGTGGAGATGGAAACACCATATATTTT | CASSKGGDGNTIYF
few | TRBJ2-7 | TRBV5-4 | . | TGTGCCAGCAGCTCTGGTACAGACTTCTACGAGCAGTACTTC | CASSSGTDFYEQYF
. | TRBJ2-3 | TRBV7-8 | TRBD2 | TGTGCCAGCAGCTTAGTGGGGGTGGATGGACTAGCGGGACCCCATAACACAGATACGCAGTATTTT | CASSLVGVDGLAGPHNTDTQYF
many | TRBJ1-1 | TRBV19 | . | TGTGCCAGTAAAATGGGGGCTAGCGGCACTGAAGCTTTCTTT | CASKMGASGTEAFF
few | TRBJ1-2 | TRBV4-2 | TRBD1 | TGTGCCAGCAGCCAGTGGGACAGGGGACGAGGTGGCTACACCTTC | CASSQWDRGRGGYTF
many | TRBJ1-5 | TRBV7-2 | . | TGTGCCAGCAGGCGGGACGGAGAAGGGCCCCAGCATTTT | CASRRDGEGPQHF
few | TRBJ1-4 | TRBV5-8 | . | TGTGCCAGCAGCTTGGTTGGAACTAATGAAAAACTGTTTTTT | CASSLVGTNEKLFF
many | TRBJ2-3 | TRBV11-2 | . | TGTGCCAGCACCCTATCGGGCGCAGATACGCAGTATTTT | CASTLSGADTQYF
. | TRBJ1-4 | TRBV7-9 | TRBD1 | TGTGCCAGCAGCTCCGGTTCGACAGGGGTGAATGAAAAACTGTTTTTT | CASSSGSTGVNEKLFF
many | TRBJ1-4 | TRBV7-9 | TRBD1 | TGTGCCAGCAGAATCGGACAGGGCCGAGAAAAACTGTTTTTT | CASRIGQGREKLFF
few | TRBJ2-1 | TRBV7-7 | TRBD1 | TGTGCCAGCAGCCAATCCCCAGGGGGCGATGAGCAGTTCTTC | CASSQSPGGDEQFF
many | TRBJ1-1 | TRBV7-2 | . | TGTGCCAGCAGCTTACTCGGCCTTGAAGCTTTCTTT | CASSLLGLEAFF
many | TRBJ2-7 | TRBV7-2 | TRBD2 | TGTGCCAGCAGCTTAAGGTCAGGACTAGCGGGAGAAAGCGAGCAGTACTTC | CASSLRSGLAGESEQYF
many | TRBJ2-7 | TRBV20-1 | . | TGCAGTCCTAGGTCCCAGGGGTCTGGGGGCGAGCAGTACTTC | CSPRSQGSGGEQYF
. | TRBJ2-1 | TRBV19 | TRBD2 | TGTGCCAGTACCCCCCTTGGACTAGCGCATTACAATGAGCAGTTCTTC | CASTPLGLAHYNEQFF
few | TRBJ1-5 | TRBV20-1 | . | TGCAGTGCTAGATTTAGAGCCAATCAGCCCCAGCATTTT | CSARFRANQPQHF
many | TRBJ2-3 | TRBV7-9 | . | TGTGCCAGCAGCTTAAGGAGGGGGCCCGAAGATACGCAGTATTTT | CASSLRRGPEDTQYF
many | TRBJ2-3 | TRBV7-8 | TRBD2 | TGTGCCAGCAGCTTAGATGAGCGGGGGAACACAGATACGCAGTATTTT | CASSLDERGNTDTQYF
few | TRBJ2-1 | TRBV27 | . | TGTGCCAGCAGCTACGGGTCATCCTACAATGAGCAGTTCTTC | CASSYGSSYNEQFF